This entry lists 2 T cell receptor beta chains sequenced from one sample in a study of CD8 T cells in Susac syndrome. About 0.5 to 1 ug RNA was reverse transcribed with random hexamers. Each CDR3 protein gets one entry after TCRdb re-called the immunoSEQ multiplex PCR reads with MiXCR. The data show about 170,000 distinct CDR3 sequences, approximately 95% seen once. Sequencing input: CD4+ T cells from PBMCs. These receptors were collected from a human donor with Susac syndrome.

The chain recombines TRBV28 with TRBJ2-7; D is undetermined. The germline gives CDR1 MDHEN, CDR2 SYDVKM. Trimming took 6 bases from V and 2 from J, leaving 11 bases between them. This CDR3 is built from 13 residues. Here the CDR3 DNA reads TGTGCCAGCAGCTCTCCGGCGCCCTACGAGCAGTACTTC. Translated: CASSSPAPYEQYF.

The gene calls are TRBV6-2 or TRBV6-3 and TRBJ1-6; perhaps TRBD1 as D (6 bases). The CDR3 extends over 14 amino acids. CDR1 is MNHEY, CDR2 SVGEGT, per germline. Trimming removed 6 bases from V and 6 bases from J, with 12 bases in between. The CDR3 DNA follows: TGTGCCAGCAGCTCCGGGACACCTAATTCACCCCTCCACTTT. It codes for CASSSGTPNSPLHF.